The 30 T cell receptor beta chains below come from one sample, sequenced in a study of blood T cell repertoires in COVID-19. TCRdb's copy holds only in-frame clones and misses some; the assay was immunoSEQ multiplex PCR. The sample records around 180,000 clones, 70% to 90% being singletons. The sequenced material came from peripheral blood. The source is a person between 65 and 80 years old with COVID-19, enrolled during active disease.

The chain has TRBV21-1 and TRBJ1-4; the table's D call TRBD1 went unverified against the DNA. TRBV21-1 represents a pseudogene. The CDR3 spans 17 residues. In DNA, the CDR3 is TGTGCCAGCAGCAAAGAGACAAGATCCTCCACTAATGAAAAACTGTTTTTT. Translation: CASSKETRSSTNEKLFF.

This clone has only one observation. The V call is TRBV28, the J call TRBJ2-5; the D gene is possibly TRBD1 (6 bases). The V gene lost 3 bases and the J gene lost 13 bases, with 21 bases spanning the gap. CDR3 length equals 14 residues. Germline V gene sequence: CDR1 MDHEN, CDR2 SYDVKM. The CDR3 loop is CASSLLGAPTVAYF. CDR3 DNA: TGTGCCAGCAGTTTGTTGGGGGCTCCCACGGTAGCGTACTTC.

J is TRBJ2-2 and V is TRBV28, with D possibly TRBD2 on 6 matching bases. This CDR3 region has 16 residues. CDR1 is MDHEN, CDR2 SYDVKM, per germline. Trimming removed 7 bases at V and 5 bases at J, with 20 bases between. CDR3 nucleotide sequence: TGTGCCAGCATTACCCCCGGGAGAGAATATACCGGGGAGCTGTTTTTT. It translates to CASITPGREYTGELFF.

This chain joins TRBV6-5 and TRBJ1-2; 8 positions match TRBD1. Germline CDR1 is MNHEY and CDR2 is SVGAGI. The CDR3 runs to 12 residues. The V segment lost 6 bases and the J segment 5 bases; nucleotides outside the gene matches: 2. This CDR3 reads CASRTGAYGYTF. In DNA, the CDR3 is TGTGCCAGCAGGACAGGGGCTTATGGCTACACCTTC.

This clone appeared once. The rearrangement joins TRBV7-8 to TRBJ2-5, with D possibly TRBD1 on 5 matching bases. Per the germline V gene, CDR1 is SGHVS and CDR2 is FQNEAQ. The ends were cut back, 2 bases at V and 4 bases at J, with 8 bases in the middle. The length of the CDR3 is 13 residues. The CDR3 sequence: CASSLSRGETQYF. For the CDR3, the DNA is TGTGCCAGCAGCTTAAGTAGGGGAGAGACCCAGTACTTC.

The V and J genes are TRBV10-3 and TRBJ2-7; perhaps TRBD1 as D (5 bases). Trimming cost V 5 bases and J 3 bases, with 11 bases left between them. Germline V gives CDR1 ENHRY, CDR2 SYGVKD. The CDR3 totals 13 residues. The CDR3 here is CAISRQGIYEQYF. CDR3 coding DNA: TGTGCCATCAGTCGGCAGGGAATCTACGAGCAGTACTTC.

V usage is TRBV5-1 and J usage is TRBJ1-5; 12 positions agree with TRBD1. Germline trimming cut 3 bases from V and 5 bases from J; bases unmatched to any gene: 3. The germline CDR1 and CDR2 sequences are SGHRS and YFSETQ. The CDR3 runs to 15 residues. The CDR3: CASSWGTGGYQPQHF. CDR3 DNA: TGCGCCAGCAGCTGGGGGACAGGGGGCTATCAGCCCCAGCATTTT.

V gene TRBV6-5 combines with J gene TRBJ1-1, with TRBD1 as a possible D gene (6 bases). The CDR3 runs 13 residues. With 8 bases removed from V and 7 bases from J, the gap between germline ends came to 17 bases. The germline V gene has CDR1 MNHEY and CDR2 SVGAGI. The CDR3 is CASAPETGVEAFF. The DNA for the CDR3 is TGTGCCAGCGCCCCGGAGACAGGCGTTGAAGCTTTCTTT.

V and J are TRBV18 and TRBJ1-1; D remains unclear. CDR1 is KGHSH and CDR2 is LQKENI in the germline V gene. V gave up 4 bases and J gave up 8 bases, with 14 bases separating them. The CDR3 runs 13 residues. CDR3 DNA: TGTGCCAGCTCACTCTTTAGGACGGGGGAAGCTTTCTTT. Its translation: CASSLFRTGEAFF.

The J gene is TRBJ1-5, the V gene TRBV14; 7 bases align to TRBD1. Trimming at V came to 4 bases and at J to 7 bases, leaving 25 bases not matched to a gene. This CDR3 comprises 20 residues. The germline CDR1 and CDR2 sequences are SGHDN and FVKESK. This CDR3 is CASSRLTPGGRGPKVQPQHF. The CDR3 DNA is TGTGCCAGCAGCCGCCTCACCCCGGGAGGGAGGGGGCCCAAGGTGCAGCCCCAGCATTTT.

V is TRBV10-3 and J is TRBJ1-2; 8 bases are shared with TRBD1. J lost 3 bases, V lost 9 bases, and 18 bases had no gene match. The length of the CDR3 is 17 residues. Germline-derived CDR1 and CDR2 are ENHRY and SYGVKD. This CDR3 is CAIRTGTGSTFDYGYTF. In DNA, the CDR3 is TGTGCCATTCGGACCGGGACAGGTTCCACATTCGACTATGGCTACACCTTC.

The sample holds one count of this clone. J is TRBJ1-2 and V is TRBV15; D may be TRBD1 (5 bases). The CDR3 covers 15 residues. Germline CDR1 reads LNHNV; CDR2 reads YYDKDF (reference sequence). Trimming left V 1 base short and J 5 bases short, with 14 bases between. CDR3 loop: CATSRATGGTYGYTF. For the CDR3, the DNA is TGTGCCACCAGCAGAGCGACGGGGGGAACATATGGCTACACCTTC. Filled out from reference TRBV15 and TRBJ1-2, the complete variable domain reads DAMVIQNPRYQVTQFGKPVTLSCSQTLNHNVMYWYQQKSSQAPKLLFHYYDKDFNNEADTPDNFQSRRPNTSFCFLDIRSPGLGDTAMYLCATSRATGGTYGYTFGSGTRLTVV.

The chain links TRBV6-5 to TRBJ2-4, with TRBD2 matching over 8 bases. Trimming cost V 0 bases and J 7 bases; bases outside gene matches: 5. CDR3 size: 15 residues. From germline, CDR1 is MNHEY and CDR2 SVGAGI. In DNA, the CDR3 is TGTGCCAGCAGTTACTCAGGGACTAGAGGTAACATTCAGTACTTC. It codes for CASSYSGTRGNIQYF.

The chain joins TRBV7-8 to TRBJ2-7; no definite D call. V was trimmed by 5 bases and J by 7 bases, leaving 12 bases between them. Germline V CDR1 and CDR2: SGHVS, FQNEAQ. This CDR3 has 12 residues. The CDR3 DNA reads as TGTGCCAGCAGCCATAACAGTCTTGAGCAGTACTTC. It is translated as CASSHNSLEQYF.

This sequence joins TRBV9 and TRBJ1-2, with D unresolved. Germline loops: CDR1 SGDLS, CDR2 YYNGEE. CDR3 length: 15 amino acids. V was cut by 3 bases and J by 1 base, with 13 bases left in between. DNA of the CDR3: TGTGCCAGCAGCGGGACTAGGACGGGTAACTATGGCTACACCTTC. Translated: CASSGTRTGNYGYTF.

The gene calls are TRBV7-2 and TRBJ2-5; 8 bases match TRBD2. The CDR3 totals 15 residues. V gave up 8 bases and J gave up 2 bases; unmatched junction bases: 10. Germline CDR1 is SGHTA and CDR2 is FQGNSA. DNA of the CDR3: TGTGCCAGCTCCCCGGATAGCGGGGAGCAAGAGACCCAGTACTTC. Encoded protein: CASSPDSGEQETQYF. Full variable domain (outside the CDR3, taken from reference TRBV7-2 and TRBJ2-5): GAGVSQSPSNKVTEKGKDVELRCDPISGHTALYWYRQSLGQGLEFLIYFQGNSAPDKSGLPSDRFSAERTGGSVSTLTIQRTQQEDSAVYLCASSPDSGEQETQYFGPGTRLLVL.

The CDR3 here is CASSTLQGRIEKLFF. Here the CDR3 DNA reads TGTGCCAGTAGTACCCTACAGGGCAGGATTGAAAAACTGTTTTTT. The V call is TRBV19, the J call TRBJ1-4; D is perhaps TRBD1 (6 bases). The V end lost 4 bases, the J end lost 7 bases, and 16 bases lay between the germline ends. In germline, CDR1 is LNHDA, CDR2 SQIVND (reference sequence). The CDR3 is 15 amino acids.

The chain has TRBV19 and TRBJ2-7; 12 positions match TRBD2. The V gene end was trimmed by 5 bases and the J gene end by 1 base; junction bases not matched to a gene: 3. The germline V gene has CDR1 LNHDA and CDR2 SQIVND (reference sequence). The CDR3 has 15 residues. The CDR3 nucleotides are TGTGCCAGTAGTCTAGCGGGGGGGCGGTCCTACGAGCAGTACTTC. It yields the protein CASSLAGGRSYEQYF.

In its sample, this clone was seen a few times. The rearrangement joins TRBV6-2 or TRBV6-3 to TRBJ1-1; D is uncertain. CDR3 length: 12 residues. V dropped 4 bases and J dropped 7 bases, with 10 bases sitting between them. Germline V lookup: CDR1 MNHEY, CDR2 SVGEGT. The CDR3 is CASSWGEGEAFF. The CDR3 DNA reads TGTGCCAGCAGTTGGGGTGAGGGTGAAGCTTTCTTT.

The V call is TRBV28, the J call TRBJ2-7, with 12 bases aligning to TRBD2. Trimming at V came to 6 bases and at J to 3 bases, leaving 3 bases not matched to a gene. Germline V gene sequence: CDR1 MDHEN, CDR2 SYDVKM. CDR3 length equals 14 residues. CDR3 residues: CASRRTSGNYEQYF. The CDR3 DNA is TGTGCCAGCAGAAGGACTAGCGGGAACTACGAGCAGTACTTC.

This sequence joins TRBV2 and TRBJ1-5; tentative D call: TRBD1 (5 bases). The CDR3 contains 15 residues. V gave up 3 bases and J gave up 4 bases, with 13 bases separating them. In germline, CDR1 is SNHLY, CDR2 FYNNEI. The DNA for the CDR3 is TGTGCCAGCAGTGAGGTTCAGGGTACAAATCAGCCCCAGCATTTT. Encoded protein: CASSEVQGTNQPQHF.

The chain joins TRBV3-1 (or the pseudogene TRBV3-2) to TRBJ2-1; TRBD2 might be the D (7 bases). The CDR3 runs to 13 residues. Germline lookup yields CDR1 LGHDT and CDR2 YNNKEL (reference sequence). Between the trimmed V and J ends, which lost 1 base and 8 bases, there was a span of 9 bases. The CDR3 sequence: CASSQVGGHEQFF. The CDR3 DNA reads as TGTGCCAGCAGCCAAGTGGGGGGGCATGAGCAGTTCTTC.

The chain employs TRBV12-5 and TRBJ1-2; no reliable D call. The V end was cut by 3 bases, the J end by 3 bases, with 5 bases between. CDR1 and CDR2 (germline): LGHNT, FRNRAP. This CDR3 has 12 residues. CDR3 in DNA: TGTGCTAGTGGTTTCTCGGACTATGGCTACACCTTC. Residues: CASGFSDYGYTF. The full variable domain, completed using reference TRBV12-5 and TRBJ1-2, is DARVTQTPRHKVTEMGQEVTMRCQPILGHNTVFWYRQTMMQGLELLAYFRNRAPLDDSGMPKDRFSAEMPDATLATLKIQPSEPRDSAVYFCASGFSDYGYTFGSGTRLTVV.

This rearrangement joins TRBV5-1 to TRBJ2-7; D not certain. Germline V gives CDR1 SGHRS, CDR2 YFSETQ. This CDR3 is 14 amino acids long. Trimming removed 2 bases from V and 1 base from J, with 10 bases in between. CDR3 coding DNA: TGCGCCAGCAGCTTCAGCGCCCAATCCTACGAGCAGTACTTC. Its protein is CASSFSAQSYEQYF.

The gene calls are TRBV5-6 and TRBJ2-3, with 8 positions matching TRBD1. Trimming removed 2 bases from V and 5 bases from J; junction bases left unmatched: 4. The length of the CDR3 is 14 residues. Germline V lookup: CDR1 SGHDT, CDR2 YYEEEE. The CDR3 DNA sequence: TGTGCCAGCAGCTTTCTCGGACAGGGAGATACGCAGTATTTT. Protein sequence: CASSFLGQGDTQYF.

J is TRBJ2-2 and V is TRBV9; 8 nucleotides match TRBD2. Germline CDR1 is SGDLS and CDR2 is YYNGEE. Trimming removed 3 bases from V and 8 bases from J; junction bases left unmatched: 3. CDR3 length equals 13 residues. In nucleotides, the CDR3 is TGTGCCAGCAGCGCAAGCGGGAGAGGGGAGCTGTTTTTT. Amino acid sequence: CASSASGRGELFF.

The chain joins TRBV28 to TRBJ1-4, with 12 bases lining up with TRBD1. This CDR3 has 15 amino acids. With V trimmed by 6 bases and J by 7 bases, 6 bases remained unmatched. Germline lookup yields CDR1 MDHEN and CDR2 SYDVKM. CDR3 in amino acids: CASSPGDRGLEKLFF. The CDR3 nucleotides read TGTGCCAGCAGCCCGGGGGACAGGGGGCTTGAAAAACTGTTTTTT.

The DNA of the CDR3 is TGTGCCAGCAGCTACGTACTCACTGAAGCTTTCTTT. The encoded protein is CASSYVLTEAFF. This rearrangement joins TRBV7-3 to TRBJ1-1; the D is unclear. V was clipped by 4 bases and J by 4 bases, with 7 bases between them. The CDR3 totals 12 residues. Per germline, CDR1 SGHTA and CDR2 FQGTGA. The full variable domain, with the rest looked up from reference TRBV7-3 and TRBJ1-1, is GAGVSQTPSNKVTEKGKYVELRCDPISGHTALYWYRQSLGQGPEFLIYFQGTGAADDSGLPNDRFFAVRPEGSVSTLKIQRTERGDSAVYLCASSYVLTEAFFGQGTRLTVV.

The rearrangement uses TRBV28 and TRBJ2-1; TRBD1 matches 10 bases. The germline V gene has CDR1 MDHEN and CDR2 SYDVKM. J gave up 7 bases and V 5 bases, and 8 bases lay outside the gene matches. The CDR3 consists of 15 residues. This CDR3 is CASSQPGQGWNEQFF. CDR3 bases: TGTGCCAGCAGTCAACCGGGACAGGGGTGGAATGAGCAGTTCTTC.

The V and J genes are TRBV6-4 and TRBJ2-5; 11 nucleotides agree with TRBD2. The trim removed 0 bases at V and 1 base at J, leaving 10 bases unmatched. The CDR3 length is 19 residues. The germline V gene encodes CDR1 MRHNA and CDR2 SNTAGT. The CDR3 DNA is TGTGCCAGCAGTGACTCGATCCTAGCGGGAGGCGAGTCCCAAGAGACCCAGTACTTC. It yields the protein CASSDSILAGGESQETQYF.